This T cell receptor (beta chain) was profiled in a study of blood T cell repertoires in COVID-19. The authors' processing: For nucleated cells, counts were estimated from reference gene primer amplification. Repertoires were generated with immunoSEQ multiplex PCR, while TCRdb's copy carries only in-frame clones and drops some. The D gene and trimming were derived from the DNA, and the V and J assignments and clone size from that table. This sample has tens of thousands of clones, with about 85% found just once. V gave up 4 bases and J gave up 8 bases; unmatched junction bases: 1. The CDR3 covers 13 residues. The germline V gene encodes CDR1 SSHAT and CDR2 FNYEAQ (reference sequence).

The receptor's source is a woman aged 50 to 60 with active or convalescent COVID-19. The source material was peripheral blood. The V and J genes are TRBV7-7 and TRBJ1-4; 10 bases map to TRBD1. DNA of the CDR3: TGTGCCAGCAGCTGGGGACAGGGGGAAAAACTGTTTTTT. It specifies CASSWGQGEKLFF. The entire variable domain, with the rest obtained from reference TRBV7-7 and TRBJ1-4, is as follows: GAGVSQSPRYKVTKRGQDVTLRCDPISSHATLYWYQQALGQGPEFLTYFNYEAQPDKSGLPSDRFSAERPEGSISTLTIQRTEQRDSAMYRCASSWGQGEKLFFGSGTQLSVL.